The T cell receptor (beta chain) described here comes from a study of cytomegalovirus exposure and HLA in healthy donors. This CDR3 contains 14 residues. J was trimmed by 3 bases and V by 4 bases; bases with no gene match: 3. CDR1 and CDR2 (germline): ENHRY, SYGVKD. PCR used 60 Vbeta primers and 13 Jbeta primers. The protocol was immunoSEQ multiplex PCR, while the TCRdb copy is restricted to in-frame clones and leaves out a portion. The sample yields fewer than 200,000 clones, 80% seen once. The specimen sequenced was PBMCs. This sequence originates from a human donor in good health. V gene TRBV10-3 combines with J gene TRBJ1-5; 7 bases match TRBD1. As DNA, the CDR3 is TGTGCCATCAGTGCCACAGGGGACAATCAGCCCCAGCATTTT. It is translated as CAISATGDNQPQHF.